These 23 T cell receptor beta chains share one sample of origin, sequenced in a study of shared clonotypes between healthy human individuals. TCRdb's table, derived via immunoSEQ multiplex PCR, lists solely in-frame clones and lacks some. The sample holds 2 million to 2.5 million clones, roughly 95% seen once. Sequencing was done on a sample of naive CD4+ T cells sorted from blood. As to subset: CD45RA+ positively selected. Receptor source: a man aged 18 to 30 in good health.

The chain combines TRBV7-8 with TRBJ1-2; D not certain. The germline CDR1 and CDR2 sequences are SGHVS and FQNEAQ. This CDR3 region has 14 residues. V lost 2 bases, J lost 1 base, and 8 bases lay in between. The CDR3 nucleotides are TGTGCCAGCAGCTTATCGCTCAGTAACTATGGCTACACCTTC. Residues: CASSLSLSNYGYTF.

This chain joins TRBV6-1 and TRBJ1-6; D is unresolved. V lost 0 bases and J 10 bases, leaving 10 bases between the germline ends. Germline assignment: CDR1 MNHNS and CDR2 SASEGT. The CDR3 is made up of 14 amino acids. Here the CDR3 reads CASSEAGYGSPLHF. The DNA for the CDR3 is TGTGCCAGCAGTGAAGCAGGGTACGGGTCACCCCTCCACTTT.

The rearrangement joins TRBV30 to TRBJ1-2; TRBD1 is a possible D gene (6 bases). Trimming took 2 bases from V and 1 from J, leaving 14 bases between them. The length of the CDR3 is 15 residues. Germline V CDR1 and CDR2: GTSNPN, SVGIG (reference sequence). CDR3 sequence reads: CAWSPRGSLNYGYTF. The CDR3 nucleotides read TGTGCCTGGAGTCCTAGGGGGTCCCTTAACTATGGCTACACCTTC.

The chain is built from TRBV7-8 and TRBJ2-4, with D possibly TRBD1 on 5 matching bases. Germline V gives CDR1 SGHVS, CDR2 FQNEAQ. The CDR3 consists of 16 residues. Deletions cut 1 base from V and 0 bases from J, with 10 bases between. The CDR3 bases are TGTGCCAGCAGCTTAGGACAGATTCTAGCCAAAAACATTCAGTACTTC. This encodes CASSLGQILAKNIQYF. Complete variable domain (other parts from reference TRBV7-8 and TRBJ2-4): GAGVSQSPRYKVAKRGQDVALRCDPISGHVSLFWYQQALGQGPEFLTYFQNEAQLDKSGLPSDRFFAERPEGSVSTLKIQRTQQEDSAVYLCASSLGQILAKNIQYFGAGTRLSVL.

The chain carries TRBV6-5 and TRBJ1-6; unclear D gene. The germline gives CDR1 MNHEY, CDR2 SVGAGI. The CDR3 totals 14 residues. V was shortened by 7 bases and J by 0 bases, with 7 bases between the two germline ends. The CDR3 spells CASTPASYNSPLHF. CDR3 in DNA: TGTGCCAGCACCCCTGCCTCCTATAATTCACCCCTCCACTTT.

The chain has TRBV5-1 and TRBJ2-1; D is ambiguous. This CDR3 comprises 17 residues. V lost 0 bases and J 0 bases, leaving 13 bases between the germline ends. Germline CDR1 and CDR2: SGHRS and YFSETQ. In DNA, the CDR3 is TGCGCCAGCAGCTTGGAATCTGGCTCATACTCCTACAATGAGCAGTTCTTC. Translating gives CASSLESGSYSYNEQFF.

CDR3 nucleotide sequence: TGTGCCAGCAGCCCCCAGGGCTGGGACACTGAAGCTTTCTTT. Translating it yields CASSPQGWDTEAFF. The chain uses TRBV7-9 and TRBJ1-1, with D possibly TRBD1 on 5 matching bases. V gave up 5 bases and J gave up 3 bases, with 13 bases separating them. Per germline, CDR1 SEHNR and CDR2 FQNEAQ (reference sequence). This CDR3 has 14 amino acids.

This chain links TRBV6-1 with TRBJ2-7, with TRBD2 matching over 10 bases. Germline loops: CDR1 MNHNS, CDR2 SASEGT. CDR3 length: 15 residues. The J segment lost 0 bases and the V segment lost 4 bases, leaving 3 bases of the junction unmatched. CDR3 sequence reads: CASSGLAGASYEQYF. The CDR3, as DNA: TGTGCCAGCAGTGGACTAGCGGGTGCCTCCTACGAGCAGTACTTC.

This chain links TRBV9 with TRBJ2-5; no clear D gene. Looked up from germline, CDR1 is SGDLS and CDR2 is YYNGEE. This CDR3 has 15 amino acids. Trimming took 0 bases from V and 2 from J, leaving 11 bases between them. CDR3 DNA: TGTGCCAGCAGCGTAGATGTACGTAGTCAAGAGACCCAGTACTTC. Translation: CASSVDVRSQETQYF.

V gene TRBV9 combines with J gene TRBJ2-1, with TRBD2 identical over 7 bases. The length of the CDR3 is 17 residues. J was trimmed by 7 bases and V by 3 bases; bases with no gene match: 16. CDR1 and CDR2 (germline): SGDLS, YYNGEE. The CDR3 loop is CASSAPRSGGSQNEQFF. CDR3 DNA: TGTGCCAGCAGCGCCCCCCGCTCGGGCGGGAGCCAGAATGAGCAGTTCTTC.

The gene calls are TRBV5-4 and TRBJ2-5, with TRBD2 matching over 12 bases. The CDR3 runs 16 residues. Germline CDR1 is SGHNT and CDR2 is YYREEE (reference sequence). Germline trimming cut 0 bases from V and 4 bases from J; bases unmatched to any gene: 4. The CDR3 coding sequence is TGTGCCAGCAGCTTGGTTCCGGGACTAGCGGGAGAGACCCAGTACTTC. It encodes CASSLVPGLAGETQYF.

CDR3 sequence: CASSPPGGSDTQYF. The CDR3, as DNA: TGTGCCAGCTCACCACCGGGGGGGTCAGATACGCAGTATTTT. The chain uses TRBV18 and TRBJ2-3, with 7 nucleotides matching TRBD2. Germline V gene sequence: CDR1 KGHSH, CDR2 LQKENI. This CDR3 is 14 amino acids long. V dropped 0 bases and J dropped 4; count of bases not matched to a gene: 1. Based on the CDR3 plus reference TRBV18 and TRBJ2-3, the full variable domain is NAGVMQNPRHLVRRRGQEARLRCSPMKGHSHVYWYRQLPEEGLKFMVYLQKENIIDESGMPKERFSAEFPKEGPSILRIQQVVRGDSAAYFCASSPPGGSDTQYFGPGTRLTVL.

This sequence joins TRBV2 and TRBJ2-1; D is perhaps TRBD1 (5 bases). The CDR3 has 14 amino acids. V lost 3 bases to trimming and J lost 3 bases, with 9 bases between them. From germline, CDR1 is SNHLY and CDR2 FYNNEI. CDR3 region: CASSESGFYNEQFF. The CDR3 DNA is TGTGCCAGCAGTGAGTCAGGGTTCTACAATGAGCAGTTCTTC.

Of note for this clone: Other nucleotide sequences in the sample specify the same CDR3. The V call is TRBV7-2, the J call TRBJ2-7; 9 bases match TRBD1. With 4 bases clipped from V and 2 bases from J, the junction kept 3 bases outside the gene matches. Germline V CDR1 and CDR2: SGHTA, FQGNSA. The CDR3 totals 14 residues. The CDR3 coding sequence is TGTGCCAGCAGCTCGGGACAGGGACCCTACGAGCAGTACTTC. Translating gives CASSSGQGPYEQYF.

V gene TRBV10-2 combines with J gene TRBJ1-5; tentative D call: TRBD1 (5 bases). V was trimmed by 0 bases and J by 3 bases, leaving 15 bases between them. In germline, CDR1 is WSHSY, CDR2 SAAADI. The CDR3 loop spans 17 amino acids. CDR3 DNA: TGCGCCAGCAGTGAGTCTATAATTGGGGGGTACAATCAGCCCCAGCATTTT. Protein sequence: CASSESIIGGYNQPQHF.

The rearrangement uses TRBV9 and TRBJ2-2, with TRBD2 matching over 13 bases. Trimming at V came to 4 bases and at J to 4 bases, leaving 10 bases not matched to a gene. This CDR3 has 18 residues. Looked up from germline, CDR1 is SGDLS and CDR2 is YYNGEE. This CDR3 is CASSMGLAGHAGTGELFF. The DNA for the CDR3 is TGTGCCAGCAGCATGGGACTAGCGGGACATGCCGGCACCGGGGAGCTGTTTTTT.

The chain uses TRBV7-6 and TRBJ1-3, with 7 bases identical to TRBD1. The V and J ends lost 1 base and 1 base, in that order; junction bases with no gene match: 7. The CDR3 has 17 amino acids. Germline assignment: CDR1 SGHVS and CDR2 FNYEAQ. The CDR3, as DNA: TGTGCCAGCAGCTTAGACAGGGGAGGCCTTTCTGGAAACACCATATATTTT. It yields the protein CASSLDRGGLSGNTIYF.

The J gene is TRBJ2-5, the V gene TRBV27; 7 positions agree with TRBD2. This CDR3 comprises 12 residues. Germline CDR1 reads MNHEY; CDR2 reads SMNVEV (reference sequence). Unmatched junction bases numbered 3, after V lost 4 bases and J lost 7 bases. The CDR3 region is CASSSWEGTQYF. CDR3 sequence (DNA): TGTGCCAGCAGTTCCTGGGAGGGGACCCAGTACTTC.

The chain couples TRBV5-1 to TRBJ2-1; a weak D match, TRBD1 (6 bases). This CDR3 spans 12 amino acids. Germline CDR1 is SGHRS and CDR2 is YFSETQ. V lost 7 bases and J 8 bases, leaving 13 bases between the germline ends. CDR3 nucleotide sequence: TGCGCCAGCCGGGGACCAGGGGATGAGCAGTTCTTC. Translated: CASRGPGDEQFF.

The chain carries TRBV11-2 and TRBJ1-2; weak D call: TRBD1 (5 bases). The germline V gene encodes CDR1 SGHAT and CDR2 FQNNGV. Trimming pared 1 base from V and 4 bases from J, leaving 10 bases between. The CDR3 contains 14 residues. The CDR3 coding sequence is TGTGCCAGCAGCTTAGGTGTGGGGCCCTATGGCTACACCTTC. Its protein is CASSLGVGPYGYTF.

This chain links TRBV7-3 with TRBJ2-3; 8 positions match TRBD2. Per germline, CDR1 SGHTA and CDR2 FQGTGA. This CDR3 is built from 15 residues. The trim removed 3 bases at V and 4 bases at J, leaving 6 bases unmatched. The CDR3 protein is CASSFRGGRPDTQYF. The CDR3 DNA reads TGTGCCAGCAGCTTCCGGGGGGGCCGGCCAGATACGCAGTATTTT.

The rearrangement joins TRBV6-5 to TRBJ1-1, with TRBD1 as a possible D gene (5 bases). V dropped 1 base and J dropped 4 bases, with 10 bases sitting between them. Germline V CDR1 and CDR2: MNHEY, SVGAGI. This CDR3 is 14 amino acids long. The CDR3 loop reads CASSYWAGPTEAFF. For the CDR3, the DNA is TGTGCCAGCAGTTACTGGGCAGGGCCCACTGAAGCTTTCTTT.

CDR3 nucleotide sequence: TGTGCCAGCAGTGAAACGGCCTCCCTTATGAACACTGAAGCTTTCTTT. Translation: CASSETASLMNTEAFF. The J gene is TRBJ1-1, the V gene TRBV6-1; D unclear. The CDR3 has 16 amino acids. Germline V gene sequence: CDR1 MNHNS, CDR2 SASEGT. V was cut by 2 bases and J by 0 bases, with 13 bases left in between.